The clone carrying this T cell receptor beta chain has only a few counts. The data derive from a study of blood T cells in healthy people across ages. The CDR3 runs 12 residues. CDR1 SQVTM and CDR2 ANQGSEA come from the germline V gene. A sample-barcoded 5' primer and a J-beta primer mix were used in a second PCR of about 6 to 12 cycles. TCRdb reanalysed the 5' RACE reads using MiXCR and keeps one entry per CDR3 protein. Found here are about 930,000 distinct CDR3 sequences, 29% of them singletons; the top ten hold roughly 10%. Separately, the same data were catalogued under a study of T cells of mothers and their children.

Sequenced: blood. The TCR was taken from a woman aged 40 to 55 in good health. This chain connects TRBV29-1 to TRBJ2-7; 10 nucleotides match TRBD1. This CDR3 is CRGGQGTHEQYF. DNA of the CDR3: TGCAGGGGGGGACAGGGGACCCACGAGCAGTACTTC.